The 13 T cell receptor beta chains given below trace back to one sample, sequenced in a study of T cells in Graves' hyperthyroidism and ophthalmopathy (dated by TCRdb to the late 2010s). The library relied on multiplex PCR. TCRdb lists the instrument as Illumina HiSeq 2000. TCR beta CDR3 regions were amplified from RNA transcripts. A first-round RT-PCR of the TCR CDR3 used the HTBI primer set with the Qiagen OneStep RT-PCR kit. TCRdb ran its own pipeline on the public reads, namely fastp trimming at Q25 and MiXCR clone calling, and kept in-frame beta chains. A single entry per CDR3 protein holds the most common genes and DNA from its merged rows. For this sample the table gives about 580,000 distinct CDR3 sequences, of which roughly 14% were detected only once. About 5.8% of the sample is held by the ten biggest clonotypes. Sequenced sample: blood. These receptors came from a woman aged 25 to 45 with Graves' hyperthyroidism that later progressed to Graves' ophthalmopathy.

The table lists this clonotype with a few counts. The chain employs TRBV27 and TRBJ2-7; the D call may be TRBD1 or TRBD2 (5 bases each). The germline gives CDR1 MNHEY, CDR2 SMNVEV (reference sequence). V lost 11 bases to trimming and J lost 5 bases, with 16 bases between them. The CDR3 is 12 amino acids. This CDR3 reads CASQGPRHEQYF. The CDR3 DNA reads as TGTGCCTCCCAGGGACCACGACACGAGCAGTACTTC.

In its sample, this clonotype was seen many times. This chain links TRBV19 with TRBJ2-7; no reliable D call. Germline CDR1 and CDR2: LNHDA and SQIVND (reference sequence). The V end lost 3 bases, the J end lost 0 bases, and 6 bases lay between the germline ends. The CDR3 runs 13 residues. The DNA for the CDR3 is TGTGCCAGTAGTATGACTGGCTCCTACGAGCAGTACTTC. Translation gives CASSMTGSYEQYF. Full variable domain (rest looked up from reference TRBV19 and TRBJ2-7): DGGITQSPKYLFRKEGQNVTLSCEQNLNHDAMYWYRQDPGQGLRLIYYSQIVNDFQKGDIAEGYSVSREKKESFPLTVTSAQKNPTAFYLCASSMTGSYEQYFGPGTRLTVT.

This clonotype was picked up a small number of times. The CDR3 coding sequence is TGTGCCAGCAGCTTGGACTTTCCCAGCTCTGGAAACACCATATATTTT. It is translated as CASSLDFPSSGNTIYF. The chain carries TRBV5-5 and TRBJ1-3, with D uncertain. This CDR3 is built from 16 residues. Germline V gene lookup returns CDR1 SGHKS and CDR2 YYEKEE (reference sequence). Trimming took 0 bases from V and 0 from J, leaving 10 bases between them. Full variable domain (outside the CDR3, taken from reference TRBV5-5 and TRBJ1-3): DAGVTQSPTHLIKTRGQQVTLRCSPISGHKSVSWYQQVLGQGPQFIFQYYEKEERGRGNFPDRFSARQFPNYSSELNVNALLLGDSALYLCASSLDFPSSGNTIYFGEGSWLTVV.

This clonotype was observed many times. This chain uses TRBV14 with TRBJ1-6; D call uncertain. The CDR3 is 14 residues long. Trimming left V 0 bases short and J 7 bases short, with 7 bases between. CDR1 is SGHDN and CDR2 is FVKESK in the germline V gene. For the CDR3, the DNA is TGTGCCAGCAGCCAAGAAGGGCCAAATTCACCCCTCCACTTT. Amino acid sequence: CASSQEGPNSPLHF.

The chain joins TRBV19 to TRBJ2-5; 8 nucleotides align to TRBD1. The ends lost 3 bases at V and 3 bases at J; junction bases unmatched: 9. The CDR3 covers 16 residues. Germline-derived CDR1 and CDR2 are LNHDA and SQIVND (reference sequence). The CDR3 is CASSIPPGGGEETQYF. CDR3 in DNA: TGTGCCAGTAGTATCCCCCCAGGGGGCGGAGAAGAGACCCAGTACTTC. Together with reference TRBV19 and TRBJ2-5, the CDR3 gives the full variable domain: DGGITQSPKYLFRKEGQNVTLSCEQNLNHDAMYWYRQDPGQGLRLIYYSQIVNDFQKGDIAEGYSVSREKKESFPLTVTSAQKNPTAFYLCASSIPPGGGEETQYFGPGTRLLVL.

This clonotype was recorded at least ten times. The CDR3, as DNA: TGTGCCAGCTCCAGGAGCCTTCGAAATTCACCCCTCCACTTT. Translating gives CASSRSLRNSPLHF. J is TRBJ1-6 and V is TRBV6-1; D gene ambiguous. V was clipped by 8 bases and J by 7 bases, with 15 bases between them. The CDR3 is 14 residues long. Looked up from germline, CDR1 is MNHNS and CDR2 is SASEGT.

This clonotype occurred many times. The chain combines TRBV11-1 with TRBJ2-3; TRBD1 matches at 9 bases. J was trimmed by 2 bases and V by 4 bases; bases with no gene match: 4. Per the germline V gene, CDR1 is SGHAT and CDR2 is FQDESV (reference sequence). The CDR3 consists of 15 residues. DNA of the CDR3: TGTGCCAGCAGCTCGCGGACAGGGGACACAGATACGCAGTATTTT. This translates into CASSSRTGDTDTQYF.

V and J are TRBV5-4 and TRBJ1-1, with 11 bases lining up with TRBD1. The CDR3 sequence is 15 residues long. With V trimmed by 3 bases and J by 6 bases, 7 bases remained unmatched. Per the germline V gene, CDR1 is SGHNT and CDR2 is YYREEE (reference sequence). The CDR3 DNA reads as TGTGCCAGCAGCTCCCGGGACAGGGGGATGGCTGAAGCTTTCTTT. Translation gives CASSSRDRGMAEAFF. The full variable domain, with the rest looked up from reference TRBV5-4 and TRBJ1-1, is ETGVTQSPTHLIKTRGQQVTLRCSSQSGHNTVSWYQQALGQGPQFIFQYYREEENGRGNFPPRFSGLQFPNYSSELNVNALELDDSALYLCASSSRDRGMAEAFFGQGTRLTVV.

Many counts were recorded for this clonotype. The chain employs TRBV20-1 and TRBJ2-1, with 14 bases aligning to TRBD2. This CDR3 is 15 amino acids long. V trimming: 6 bases; J trimming: 6 bases; junction bases outside the gene matches: 7. The V gene's germline CDR1 is DFQATT and CDR2 SNEGSKA (reference sequence). Here the CDR3 reads CSAGTSGRGLNEQFF. In nucleotides, the CDR3 is TGCAGTGCCGGGACTAGCGGGAGAGGTCTCAATGAGCAGTTCTTC.

This clonotype was counted many times. The V call is TRBV6-2 or TRBV6-3, the J call TRBJ1-1, with 7 bases that match TRBD1. Germline V CDR1 and CDR2: MNHEY, SVGEGT. This CDR3 spans 16 amino acids. The ends lost 5 bases at V and 1 base at J; junction bases unmatched: 10. This CDR3 reads CASSIYRGVGNTEAFF. The CDR3 DNA reads as TGTGCCAGCAGTATCTACAGGGGAGTTGGGAACACTGAAGCTTTCTTT.

This clonotype was recorded at least ten times. J is TRBJ2-2 and V is TRBV2, with 10 bases aligning to TRBD1. V lost 6 bases to trimming and J lost 8 bases; unmatched junction nucleotides: 9. This CDR3 region has 15 residues. CDR1 SNHLY and CDR2 FYNNEI come from the germline V gene. CDR3 amino acids: CASSVDRGRMGELFF. The CDR3 DNA is TGTGCCAGCAGCGTCGACAGGGGGCGGATGGGGGAGCTGTTTTTT. Supplemented by reference TRBV2 and TRBJ2-2, the full variable domain reads EPEVTQTPSHQVTQMGQEVILRCVPISNHLYFYWYRQILGQKVEFLVSFYNNEISEKSEIFDDQFSVERPDGSNFTLKIRSTKLEDSAMYFCASSVDRGRMGELFFGEGSRLTVL.

The J gene is TRBJ1-2, the V gene TRBV20-1; maybe TRBD1 (5 bases). The CDR3 length is 13 residues. The germline CDR1 and CDR2 sequences are DFQATT and SNEGSKA (reference sequence). V lost 2 bases and J lost 4, with 11 bases in between. The CDR3 DNA sequence: TGCAGTGCTAGATCCGAGGGGCTCTATGGCTACACCTTC. It yields the protein CSARSEGLYGYTF.

Many counts were recorded for this clonotype. The J gene is TRBJ1-6, the V gene TRBV29-1; 8 nucleotides align to TRBD1. The CDR3 is made up of 14 amino acids. Trimming at V came to 6 bases and at J to 2 bases, leaving 3 bases not matched to a gene. Germline-derived CDR1 and CDR2 are SQVTM and ANQGSEA. The CDR3 DNA reads TGCAGCGTCCAACAGGGGGCCTATAATTCACCCCTCCACTTT. It specifies CSVQQGAYNSPLHF.